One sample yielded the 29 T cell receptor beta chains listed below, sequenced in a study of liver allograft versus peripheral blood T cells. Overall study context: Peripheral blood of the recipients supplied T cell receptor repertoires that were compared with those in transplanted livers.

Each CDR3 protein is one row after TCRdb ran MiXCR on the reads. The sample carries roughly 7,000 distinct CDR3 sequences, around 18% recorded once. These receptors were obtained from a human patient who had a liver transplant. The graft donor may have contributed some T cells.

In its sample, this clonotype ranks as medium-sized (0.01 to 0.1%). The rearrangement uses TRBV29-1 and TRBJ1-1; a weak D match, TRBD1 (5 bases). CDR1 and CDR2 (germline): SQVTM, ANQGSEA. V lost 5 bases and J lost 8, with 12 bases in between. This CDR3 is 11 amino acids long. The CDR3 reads CSVFQGREAFF. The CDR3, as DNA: TGCAGCGTTTTCCAGGGACGAGAAGCTTTCTTT.

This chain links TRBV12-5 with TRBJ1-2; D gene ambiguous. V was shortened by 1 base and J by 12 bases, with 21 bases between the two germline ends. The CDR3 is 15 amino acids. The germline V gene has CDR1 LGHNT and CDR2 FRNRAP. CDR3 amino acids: CASGLGAGPQNGDTF. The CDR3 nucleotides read TGTGCTAGTGGTTTGGGAGCCGGGCCGCAAAATGGAGACACCTTC.

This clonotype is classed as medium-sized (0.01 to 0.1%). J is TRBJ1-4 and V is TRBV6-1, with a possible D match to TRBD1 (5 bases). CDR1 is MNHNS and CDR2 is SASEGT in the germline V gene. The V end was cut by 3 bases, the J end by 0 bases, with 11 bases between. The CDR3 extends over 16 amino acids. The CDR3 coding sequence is TGTGCCAGCAGTGAGTTCTGGGGGGCAACTAATGAAAAACTGTTTTTT. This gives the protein CASSEFWGATNEKLFF.

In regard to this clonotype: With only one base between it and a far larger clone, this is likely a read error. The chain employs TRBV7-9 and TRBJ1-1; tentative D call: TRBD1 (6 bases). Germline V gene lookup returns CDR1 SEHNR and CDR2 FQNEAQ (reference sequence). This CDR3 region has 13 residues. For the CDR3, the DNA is TGTGCCATCAGTGAGGGGGGATCGCCTGAAGCTCTCTTT. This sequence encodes CAISEGGSPEALF.

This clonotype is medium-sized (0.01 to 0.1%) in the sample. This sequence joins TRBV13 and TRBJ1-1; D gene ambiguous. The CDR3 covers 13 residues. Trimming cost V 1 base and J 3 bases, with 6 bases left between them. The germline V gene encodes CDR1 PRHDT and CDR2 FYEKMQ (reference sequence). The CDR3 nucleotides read TGTGCCAGCAGCTTAGTCACCTACACTGAAGCTTTCTTT. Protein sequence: CASSLVTYTEAFF.

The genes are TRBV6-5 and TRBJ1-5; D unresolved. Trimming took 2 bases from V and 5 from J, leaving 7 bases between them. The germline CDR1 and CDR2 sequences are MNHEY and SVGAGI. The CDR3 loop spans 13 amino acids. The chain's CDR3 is CASSYREDQPQHF. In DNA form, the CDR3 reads TGTGCCAGCAGTTACCGAGAGGATCAGCCCCAGCATTTT.

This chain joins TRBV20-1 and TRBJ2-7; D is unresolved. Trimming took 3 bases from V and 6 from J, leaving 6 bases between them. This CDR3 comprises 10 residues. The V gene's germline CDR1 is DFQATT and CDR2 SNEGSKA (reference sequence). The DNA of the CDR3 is TGCAGTGCTAGTCGGCTCGAGCAGTACTTC. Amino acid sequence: CSASRLEQYF.

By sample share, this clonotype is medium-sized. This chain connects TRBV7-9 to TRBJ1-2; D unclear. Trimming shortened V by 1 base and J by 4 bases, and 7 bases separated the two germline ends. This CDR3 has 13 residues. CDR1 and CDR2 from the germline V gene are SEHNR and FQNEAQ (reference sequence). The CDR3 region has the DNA TGTGCCAGCAGCTTAGGACGGGTCTATGGCTACACCTTC. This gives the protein CASSLGRVYGYTF.

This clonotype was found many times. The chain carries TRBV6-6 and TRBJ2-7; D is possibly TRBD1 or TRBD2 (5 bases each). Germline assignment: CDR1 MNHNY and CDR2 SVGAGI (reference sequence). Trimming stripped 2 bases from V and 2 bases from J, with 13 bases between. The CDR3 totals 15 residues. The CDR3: CASSYDGTAAYEQYF. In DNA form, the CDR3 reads TGTGCCAGCAGTTACGATGGGACGGCAGCCTACGAGCAGTACTTC.

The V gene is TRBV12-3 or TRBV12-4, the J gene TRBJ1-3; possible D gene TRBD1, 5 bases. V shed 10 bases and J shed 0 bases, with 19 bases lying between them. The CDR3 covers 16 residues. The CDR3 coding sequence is TGTGCCACGACCGGGGCAGCACTTAACTCTGGAAACACCATATATTTT. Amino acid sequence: CATTGAALNSGNTIYF.

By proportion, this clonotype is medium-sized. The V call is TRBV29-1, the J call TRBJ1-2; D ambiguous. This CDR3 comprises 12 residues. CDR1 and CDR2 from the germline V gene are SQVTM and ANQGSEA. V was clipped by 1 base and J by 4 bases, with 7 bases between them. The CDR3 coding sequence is TGCAGCGTTGAAGGGACGGTCTATGGCTACACCTTC. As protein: CSVEGTVYGYTF.

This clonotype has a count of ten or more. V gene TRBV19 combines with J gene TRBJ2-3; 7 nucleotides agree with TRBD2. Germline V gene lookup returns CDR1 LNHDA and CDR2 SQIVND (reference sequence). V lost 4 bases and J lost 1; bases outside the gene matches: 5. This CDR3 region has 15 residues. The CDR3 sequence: CASSKWGRGTDTQYF. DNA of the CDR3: TGTGCCAGTAGTAAGTGGGGGAGGGGCACAGATACGCAGTATTTT.

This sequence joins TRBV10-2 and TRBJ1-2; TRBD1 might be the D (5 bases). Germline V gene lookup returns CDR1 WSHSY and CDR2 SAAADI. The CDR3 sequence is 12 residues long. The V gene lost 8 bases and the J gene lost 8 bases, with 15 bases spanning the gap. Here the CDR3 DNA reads TGCGCCAGCCTCGTGGGCAGGGAGGGCTACACCTTC. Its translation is CASLVGREGYTF.

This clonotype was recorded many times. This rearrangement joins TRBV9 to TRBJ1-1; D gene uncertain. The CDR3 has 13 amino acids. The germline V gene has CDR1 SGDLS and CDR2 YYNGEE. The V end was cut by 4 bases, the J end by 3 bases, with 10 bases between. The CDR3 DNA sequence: TGTGCCAGCAGCCCCGGCGGGTACACTGAAGCTTTCTTT. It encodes CASSPGGYTEAFF.

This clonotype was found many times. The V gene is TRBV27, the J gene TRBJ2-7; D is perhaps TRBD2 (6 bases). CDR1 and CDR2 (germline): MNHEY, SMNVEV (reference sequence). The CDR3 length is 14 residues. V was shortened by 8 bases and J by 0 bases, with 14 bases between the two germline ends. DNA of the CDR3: TGTGCCAGCCGCCTACGGGGGATCTCCTACGAGCAGTACTTC. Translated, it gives CASRLRGISYEQYF.

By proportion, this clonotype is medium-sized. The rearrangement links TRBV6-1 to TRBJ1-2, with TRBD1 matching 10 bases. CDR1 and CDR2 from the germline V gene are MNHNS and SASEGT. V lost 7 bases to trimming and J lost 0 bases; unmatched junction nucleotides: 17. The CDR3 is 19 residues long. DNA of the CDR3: TGTGCCAGCAACCCCCCAGCGGGACAGGGGTTAATAGCTAACTATGGCTACACCTTC. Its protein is CASNPPAGQGLIANYGYTF.

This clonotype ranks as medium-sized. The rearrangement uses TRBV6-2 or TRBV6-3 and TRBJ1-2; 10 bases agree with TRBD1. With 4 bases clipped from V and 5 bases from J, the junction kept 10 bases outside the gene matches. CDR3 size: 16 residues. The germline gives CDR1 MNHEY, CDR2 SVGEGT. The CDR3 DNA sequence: TGTGCCAGCAGTTCTAATTTCGGGACAGGGGCTTATGGCTACACCTTC. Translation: CASSSNFGTGAYGYTF.

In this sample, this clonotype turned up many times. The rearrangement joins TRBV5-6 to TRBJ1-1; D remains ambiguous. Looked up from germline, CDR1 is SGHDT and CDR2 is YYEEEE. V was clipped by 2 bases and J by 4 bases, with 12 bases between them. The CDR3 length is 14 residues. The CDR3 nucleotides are TGTGCCAGCAGCTTCGCGGGATGGGGCACTGAAGCTTTCTTT. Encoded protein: CASSFAGWGTEAFF.

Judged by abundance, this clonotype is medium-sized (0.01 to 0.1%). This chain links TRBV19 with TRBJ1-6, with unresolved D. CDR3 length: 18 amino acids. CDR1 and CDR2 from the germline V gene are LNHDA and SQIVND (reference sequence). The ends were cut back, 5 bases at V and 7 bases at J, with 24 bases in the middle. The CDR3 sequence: CASSPEGGHRNGNSPLHF. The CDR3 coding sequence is TGTGCCAGTAGTCCTGAAGGAGGTCATCGCAACGGAAATTCACCCCTCCACTTT.

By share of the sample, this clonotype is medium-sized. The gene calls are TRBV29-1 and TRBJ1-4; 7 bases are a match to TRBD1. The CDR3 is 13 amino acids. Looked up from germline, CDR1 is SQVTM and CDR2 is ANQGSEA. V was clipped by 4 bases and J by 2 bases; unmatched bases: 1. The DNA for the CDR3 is TGCAGCGTTGTACAGGGGACTAATGAAAAACTGTTTTTT. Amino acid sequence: CSVVQGTNEKLFF.

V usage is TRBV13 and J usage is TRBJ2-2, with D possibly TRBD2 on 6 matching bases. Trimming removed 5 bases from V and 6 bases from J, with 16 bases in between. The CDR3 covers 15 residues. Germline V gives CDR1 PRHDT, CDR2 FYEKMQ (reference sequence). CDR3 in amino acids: CASSPQRGGAGELFF. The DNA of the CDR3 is TGTGCCAGCAGCCCCCAGAGGGGCGGGGCCGGGGAGCTGTTTTTT.

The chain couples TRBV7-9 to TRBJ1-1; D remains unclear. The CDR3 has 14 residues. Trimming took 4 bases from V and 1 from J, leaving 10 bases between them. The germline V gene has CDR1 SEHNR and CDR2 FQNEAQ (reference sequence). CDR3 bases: TGTGCCAGCAGCTCGCCGGGGAGGAACACTGAAGCTTTCTTT. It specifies CASSSPGRNTEAFF.

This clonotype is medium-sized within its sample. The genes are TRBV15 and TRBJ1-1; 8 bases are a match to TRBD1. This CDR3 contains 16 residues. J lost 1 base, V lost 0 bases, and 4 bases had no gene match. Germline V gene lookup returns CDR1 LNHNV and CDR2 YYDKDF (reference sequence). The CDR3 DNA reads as TGTGCCACCAGCAGAGACGACAGGGGCCCGAACACTGAAGCTTTCTTT. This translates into CATSRDDRGPNTEAFF.

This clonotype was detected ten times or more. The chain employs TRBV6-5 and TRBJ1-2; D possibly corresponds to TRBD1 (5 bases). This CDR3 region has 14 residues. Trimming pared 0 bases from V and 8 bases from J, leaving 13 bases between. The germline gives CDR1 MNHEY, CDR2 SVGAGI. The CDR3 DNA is TGTGCCAGCAGTTACTCGCCGGGAGGGGAAGGCTACACCTTC. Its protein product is CASSYSPGGEGYTF.

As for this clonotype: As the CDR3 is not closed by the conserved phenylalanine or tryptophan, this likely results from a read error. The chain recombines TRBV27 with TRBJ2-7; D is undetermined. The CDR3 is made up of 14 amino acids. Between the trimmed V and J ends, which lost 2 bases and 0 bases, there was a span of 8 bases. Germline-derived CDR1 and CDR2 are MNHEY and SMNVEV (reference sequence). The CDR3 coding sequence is TGTGCCAGCAGTTTAGAGCACGGCTCCTACGAGCAGTACCTC. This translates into CASSLEHGSYEQYL.

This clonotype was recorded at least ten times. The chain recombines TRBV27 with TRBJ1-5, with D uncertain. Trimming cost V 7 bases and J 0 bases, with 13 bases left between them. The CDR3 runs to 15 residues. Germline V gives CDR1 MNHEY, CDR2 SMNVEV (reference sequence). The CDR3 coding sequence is TGTGCCAGCAACACCAAGCGTAATAGCAATCAGCCCCAGCATTTT. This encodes CASNTKRNSNQPQHF.

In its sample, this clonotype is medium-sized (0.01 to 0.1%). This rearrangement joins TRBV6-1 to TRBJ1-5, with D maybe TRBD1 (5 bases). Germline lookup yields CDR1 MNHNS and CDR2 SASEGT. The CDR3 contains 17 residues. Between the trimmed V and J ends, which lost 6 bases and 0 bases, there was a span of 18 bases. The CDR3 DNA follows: TGTGCCAGCAGCGGGGGGAGGGGTTCCTATAGCAATCAGCCCCAGCATTTT. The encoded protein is CASSGGRGSYSNQPQHF.

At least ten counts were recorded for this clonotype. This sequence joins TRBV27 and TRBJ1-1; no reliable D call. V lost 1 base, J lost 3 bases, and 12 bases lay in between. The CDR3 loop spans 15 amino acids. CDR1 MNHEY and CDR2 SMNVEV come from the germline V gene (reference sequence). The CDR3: CASSLYPPGYTEAFF. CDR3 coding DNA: TGTGCCAGCAGTTTATATCCCCCGGGGTACACTGAAGCTTTCTTT.

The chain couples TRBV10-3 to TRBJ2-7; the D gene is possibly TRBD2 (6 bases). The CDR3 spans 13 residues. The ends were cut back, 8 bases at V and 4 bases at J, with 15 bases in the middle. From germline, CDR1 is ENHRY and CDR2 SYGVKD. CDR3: CAISTEGRYEQYF. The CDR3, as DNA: TGTGCCATCTCTACGGAGGGGCGGTACGAGCAGTACTTC.